The clone carrying this TCR beta chain was observed a few times. The data derive from a study of blood T cell repertoires in COVID-19. Background on the study: Collection of acute and convalescent COVID-19 samples took place in the United States, Italy and Spain.

The ends were cut back, 4 bases at V and 4 bases at J, with 12 bases in the middle. Germline assignment: CDR1 SGHKS and CDR2 YYEKEE (reference sequence). This CDR3 is built from 14 residues. As originally analysed: Reference gene primer amplification gave nucleated cell count estimates. Repertoires were generated with immunoSEQ multiplex PCR, while TCRdb's copy carries only in-frame clones and drops some. Clonal size and the V and J genes are those of that table, whereas D and trimming came from the DNA. Seen here are 30,000 to 35,000 clones, roughly 74% observed once, and the top ten hold roughly 15%.

The sequence was collected from a man older than 75 with active or convalescent COVID-19. The chain recombines TRBV5-5 with TRBJ1-5, with D perhaps TRBD1 (6 bases). The specimen was peripheral blood. The CDR3 here is CASSRDILNQPQHF. The CDR3, as DNA: TGTGCCAGCAGCCGGGACATACTTAATCAGCCCCAGCATTTT.